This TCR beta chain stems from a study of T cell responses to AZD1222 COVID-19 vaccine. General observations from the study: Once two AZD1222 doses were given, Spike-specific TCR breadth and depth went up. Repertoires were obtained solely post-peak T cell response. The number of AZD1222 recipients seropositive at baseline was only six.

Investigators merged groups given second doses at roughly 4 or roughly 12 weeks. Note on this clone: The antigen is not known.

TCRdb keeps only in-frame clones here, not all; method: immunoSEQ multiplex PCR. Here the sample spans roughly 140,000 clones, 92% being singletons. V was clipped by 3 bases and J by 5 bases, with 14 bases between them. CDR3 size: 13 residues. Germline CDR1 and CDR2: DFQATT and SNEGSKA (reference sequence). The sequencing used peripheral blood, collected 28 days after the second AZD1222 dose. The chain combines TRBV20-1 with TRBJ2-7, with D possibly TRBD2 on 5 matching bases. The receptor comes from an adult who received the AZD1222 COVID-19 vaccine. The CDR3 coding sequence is TGCAGTGCTAGTAGGCTAGCTGGCCACGAGCAGTACTTC. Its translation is CSASRLAGHEQYF.